The subject of this entry is one T cell receptor beta chain. This clonotype was detected only a few times. Its antigen remains undetermined. No much larger clone exists at a distance of one base, and base qualities are not known. Receptor libraries were prepared by 5' RACE. Sequencing instrument: Illumina HiSeq 2000. Template switching introduced a universal primer binding site; the final cDNA contained a unique molecular identifier, enabling accurate counting of TCR cDNA molecules. First-strand cDNA for TCR alpha and beta chains was synthesized from specific primers in the conserved constant-segment region. To control for contamination, each cDNA library was double barcoded with a SMART-Mk sample barcode plus Illumina barcodes. TruSeq adapter sequences, together with Illumina sample barcodes, were added in two successive PCR steps. Sequencing of the TCR alpha and beta cDNA libraries was done on the Illumina HiSeq platform using custom primers. Turning to the authors' computational methods: MiGEC processed the raw reads to extract unique molecular identifiers, while MiXCR was used to determine the CDR3 positions. For each individual, recombination models were inferred using an EM algorithm with the repgenHMM and IGoR tools. The analysis of shared clonotypes was done with the tcR package in R, with sharing normalized by the product of cloneset sizes. Out-of-frame nonproductive sequences were analyzed to study raw recombination free of thymic and clonal selection effects. TCRdb reworked the public reads: Q25 trimming with fastp, MiXCR clone assembly, productive beta chains retained. Duplicate CDR3 protein sequences are folded into a single record with the most common DNA and genes. The V and J calls follow TCRdb's processing rather than the paper's. For this sample there are about 450,000 distinct CDR3 sequences; approximately 17% appear just once. Together, the top ten hold roughly 12% of the sample.

Every donor in the study was a healthy Caucasian. The researchers also sequenced three unrelated adults who were not twins: a male aged 18 to 29, a male aged 50 to 60, and a female aged 50 to 60. Using Miltenyi CD45RO+ enrichment and human naive T-cell isolation kits, memory (CD45RO+) and naive T cells were isolated from PBMC. Taken from cysteine to phenylalanine, the CDR3 has 15 residues. The retained sequence is limited to the CDR3, 45 bases, with the frame set at the first base. V gives up 0 bases and J gives up 2 bases, and the segment between their germline ends measures 12 bases. The germline V gene (reference sequence) supplies CDR1 DFQATT and CDR2 SNEGSKA. The record originates from a study of identical twins (dated by TCRdb to 2016 to 2017). General notes on the study: To test whether fetal clonotypes persist, this study deep-sequenced TCR alpha and beta repertoires from monozygotic twins, from unrelated adults of various ages, and from cord blood. To rule out contamination, the twin experiments were replicated at different times with different library preparation protocols. General conclusions and limits of the study: Recombination models systematically underestimated out-of-frame TCR alpha sharing in monozygotic twins but agreed with sharing between unrelated individuals. Invariant T cells such as MAIT and iNKT could partly confound zero-insertion analyses, although diverse VJ usage argued against such confounding for most clonotypes. Because the same donors could not be followed over many years, conclusions were based on cross-sectional statistical analysis. Excess twin sharing in beta out-of-frame sequences was weaker because fewer shared sequences lowered the signal-to-noise ratio. Compared with coincidental sharing between unrelated individuals, out-of-frame TCR alpha sequences shared between twins had an excess of sequences with low generation probability. Abundant cord blood beta clonotypes carried fewer insertions; young adult naive repertoires showed a weaker similar trend, while memory repertoires showed none.

In this chain, TRBV20-1 is recombined with TRBJ2-3; the D gene is unclear. Sequenced: naive T cells sorted from blood. The cell subset or site label corresponds to: cells isolated with a human naive T-cell isolation kit. This sequence was found in a man aged 50 to 60 in good health. The CDR3 reads CSARDRVTATDTQYF. The DNA sequence is TGCAGTGCTAGAGATAGAGTAACTGCCACAGATACGCAGTATTTT.